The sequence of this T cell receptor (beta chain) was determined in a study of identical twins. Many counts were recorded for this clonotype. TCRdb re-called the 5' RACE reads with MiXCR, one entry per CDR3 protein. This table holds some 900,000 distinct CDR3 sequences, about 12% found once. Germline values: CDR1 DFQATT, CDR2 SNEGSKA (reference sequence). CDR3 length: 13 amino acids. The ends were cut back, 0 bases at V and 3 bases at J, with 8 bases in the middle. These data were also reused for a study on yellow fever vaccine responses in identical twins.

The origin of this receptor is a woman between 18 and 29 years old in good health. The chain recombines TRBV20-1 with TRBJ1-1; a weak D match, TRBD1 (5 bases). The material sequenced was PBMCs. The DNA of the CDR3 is TGCAGTGCTAGAGATTGGGGGGACACTGAAGCTTTCTTT. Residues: CSARDWGDTEAFF.